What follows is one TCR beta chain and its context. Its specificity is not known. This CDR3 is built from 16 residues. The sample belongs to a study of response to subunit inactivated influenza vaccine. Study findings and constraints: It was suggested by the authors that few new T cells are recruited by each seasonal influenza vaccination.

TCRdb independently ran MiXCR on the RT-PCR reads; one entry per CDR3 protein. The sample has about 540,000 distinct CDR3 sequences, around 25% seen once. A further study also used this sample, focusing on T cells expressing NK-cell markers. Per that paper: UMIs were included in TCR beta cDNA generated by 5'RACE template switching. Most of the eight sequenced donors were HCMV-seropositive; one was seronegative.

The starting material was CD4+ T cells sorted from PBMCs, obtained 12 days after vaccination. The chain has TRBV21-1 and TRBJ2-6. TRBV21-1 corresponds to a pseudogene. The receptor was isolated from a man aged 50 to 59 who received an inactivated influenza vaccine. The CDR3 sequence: CASSQYQSSGANVLTF. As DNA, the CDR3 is TGTGCCAGCAGCCAGTATCAGAGCTCTGGGGCCAACGTCCTGACTTTC.